These 23 T cell receptor beta chains were all obtained from the same sample, sequenced in a study of OX40 agonist ivuxolimab in advanced cancers. TCRdb keeps only in-frame clones here, not all; method: immunoSEQ multiplex PCR. The sample yields 40,000 to 50,000 clones, 84% seen once. This specimen consisted of CD4+ or CD8+ T cells sorted from blood, obtained in a trial of the OX40 agonist ivuxolimab. Receptors were obtained from an adult with an advanced solid tumor such as melanoma, head and neck, liver or kidney cancer.

This sequence joins TRBV6-5 and TRBJ2-1; the D is unclear. Germline V gene data show CDR1 as MNHEY and CDR2 as SVGAGI. The CDR3 loop spans 13 amino acids. V dropped 6 bases and J dropped 3 bases, with 9 bases sitting between them. The CDR3 sequence is CASSPSIYNEQFF. CDR3 nucleotide sequence: TGTGCCAGCAGCCCATCTATCTACAATGAGCAGTTCTTC.

This sequence joins TRBV6-5 and TRBJ2-7; TRBD1 agrees at 7 bases. This CDR3 is built from 15 residues. Per germline, CDR1 MNHEY and CDR2 SVGAGI. Losses at the gene ends were 0 bases for V and 4 bases for J; bases not matched to a gene: 6. The CDR3 region is CASSYSIGGAYEQYF. The CDR3 nucleotides are TGTGCCAGCAGTTACTCGATAGGGGGCGCGTACGAGCAGTACTTC.

V is TRBV19 and J is TRBJ1-3, with TRBD1 matching 10 bases. The germline V gene encodes CDR1 LNHDA and CDR2 SQIVND (reference sequence). There are 17 residues in the CDR3. V shed 5 bases, J shed 0 bases, and the junction held 7 bases outside the gene matches. In DNA form, the CDR3 reads TGTGCCAGTAGTCCTTGGACAGGGGGAAGCTCTGGAAACACCATATATTTT. This sequence encodes CASSPWTGGSSGNTIYF.

Worth noting for this clone: The same CDR3 also results from other DNA sequences found in this sample. The chain couples TRBV28 to TRBJ2-1; no reliable D call. The CDR3 sequence is 13 residues long. Trimming pared 3 bases from V and 5 bases from J, leaving 8 bases between. Germline CDR1 and CDR2: MDHEN and SYDVKM. The CDR3 reads CASSFRVDNEQFF. The CDR3 DNA reads TGTGCCAGCAGTTTTCGGGTTGACAATGAGCAGTTCTTC.

V usage is TRBV2 and J usage is TRBJ1-2; D call uncertain. Germline V CDR1 and CDR2: SNHLY, FYNNEI. The CDR3 contains 11 residues. V gave up 7 bases and J gave up 4 bases, with 7 bases separating them. As DNA, the CDR3 is TGTGCCAGCATCACGGCCTATGGCTACACCTTC. It codes for CASITAYGYTF.

The chain recombines TRBV10-2 with TRBJ1-2; unclear D gene. Germline assignment: CDR1 WSHSY and CDR2 SAAADI. V gave up 3 bases and J gave up 1 base, with 3 bases separating them. The CDR3 covers 12 residues. CDR3 residues: CASSDSNYGYTF. As DNA, the CDR3 is TGCGCCAGCAGTGACAGTAACTATGGCTACACCTTC.

The chain links TRBV6-5 to TRBJ2-5, with D unclear. Trimming removed 4 bases from V and 4 bases from J, with 10 bases in between. The CDR3 is 13 amino acids. The V gene's germline CDR1 is MNHEY and CDR2 SVGAGI. Written as DNA, the CDR3 is TGTGCCAGCAGTTTCGGGCAAGGAGAGACCCAGTACTTC. Translated, it gives CASSFGQGETQYF.

The V call is TRBV11-3, the J call TRBJ1-1, with D unclear. V was shortened by 1 base and J by 4 bases, with 7 bases between the two germline ends. The V gene's germline CDR1 is SGHNT and CDR2 YENEEA. The CDR3 is made up of 13 amino acids. The CDR3 is CASSLGVGTEAFF. As DNA, the CDR3 is TGTGCCAGCAGCTTAGGAGTTGGCACTGAAGCTTTCTTT.

This clone was seen a few times. The chain has TRBV15 and TRBJ2-1; 14 positions agree with TRBD2. The CDR3 extends over 21 amino acids. Unmatched junction bases numbered 17, after V lost 1 base and J lost 6 bases. Per the germline V gene, CDR1 is LNHNV and CDR2 is YYDKDF (reference sequence). CDR3 sequence reads: CATSRGGATSGRAVVPNEQFF. CDR3 coding DNA: TGTGCCACCAGCAGAGGGGGCGCGACTAGCGGGAGGGCCGTCGTTCCCAATGAGCAGTTCTTC.

V is TRBV6-5 and J is TRBJ2-1; D ambiguous. V lost 0 bases and J 3 bases, leaving 9 bases between the germline ends. CDR3 length: 15 residues. Germline assignment: CDR1 MNHEY and CDR2 SVGAGI. The CDR3 nucleotides read TGTGCCAGCAGTTACTCGATCGAGTTCTACAATGAGCAGTTCTTC. This sequence encodes CASSYSIEFYNEQFF.

The genes are TRBV28 and TRBJ2-1, with TRBD2 matching over 9 bases. Germline assignment: CDR1 MDHEN and CDR2 SYDVKM. The length of the CDR3 is 14 residues. Trimming at V came to 1 base and at J to 7 bases, leaving 2 bases not matched to a gene. The CDR3 sequence is CASSLSSGINEQFF. The DNA for the CDR3 is TGTGCCAGCAGTTTATCTAGCGGGATTAATGAGCAGTTCTTC.

V and J are TRBV27 and TRBJ2-2; 8 nucleotides line up with TRBD2. Germline CDR1 reads MNHEY; CDR2 reads SMNVEV (reference sequence). V shed 5 bases, J shed 4 bases, and the junction held 15 bases outside the gene matches. The CDR3 sequence is 18 residues long. In nucleotides, the CDR3 is TGTGCCAGCAGTCGGACACTCTCCGGGACTAGGAGCACCGGGGAGCTGTTTTTT. Translation gives CASSRTLSGTRSTGELFF.

The genes are TRBV7-8 and TRBJ1-1, with D unresolved. The CDR3 is made up of 15 amino acids. The germline V gene has CDR1 SGHVS and CDR2 FQNEAQ. With 1 base removed from V and 2 bases from J, the gap between germline ends came to 11 bases. The CDR3 region has the DNA TGTGCCAGCAGCTTAGTAGGAGGTTATAACACTGAAGCTTTCTTT. Translated, it gives CASSLVGGYNTEAFF.

The V and J genes are TRBV5-6 and TRBJ1-3; D gene unclear. Trimming removed 3 bases from V and 1 base from J, with 14 bases in between. This CDR3 is built from 16 residues. In germline, CDR1 is SGHDT, CDR2 YYEEEE. CDR3 in DNA: TGTGCCAGCAGCTCCTCGTGGGCCTTGTCTGGAAACACCATATATTTT. As protein: CASSSSWALSGNTIYF.

This clone was detected once. V is TRBV6-5 and J is TRBJ2-7, with D possibly TRBD1 on 5 matching bases. Germline CDR1 reads MNHEY; CDR2 reads SVGAGI. V was cut by 2 bases and J by 0 bases, with 11 bases left in between. The CDR3 runs 15 residues. The DNA of the CDR3 is TGTGCCAGCAGTTACGGGCAGGGAAGCTCCTACGAGCAGTACTTC. Its protein product is CASSYGQGSSYEQYF.

The chain recombines TRBV11-2 with TRBJ2-7; D remains ambiguous. Deletions cut 2 bases from V and 5 bases from J, with 13 bases between. The germline CDR1 and CDR2 sequences are SGHAT and FQNNGV. The CDR3 has 14 residues. Here the CDR3 DNA reads TGTGCCAGCAGCTTAAATTTTGGGTACGACGAGCAGTACTTC. This gives the protein CASSLNFGYDEQYF.

This clone was counted once. This sample also contains other DNA sequences that code for the same CDR3. CDR3 amino acids: CASSFLRDEQYF. The CDR3 coding sequence is TGTGCCAGCAGTTTTCTGAGGGACGAGCAGTACTTC. The gene calls are TRBV28 and TRBJ2-7; D is perhaps TRBD2 (5 bases). Germline V CDR1 and CDR2: MDHEN, SYDVKM. V lost 3 bases, J lost 5 bases, and 8 bases lay in between. This CDR3 is 12 amino acids long.

This clone appeared a few times. The rearrangement uses TRBV4-1 and TRBJ1-1; D call uncertain. This CDR3 is built from 11 residues. CDR1 is MGHRA and CDR2 is YSYEKL in the germline V gene. Trimming pared 6 bases from V and 1 base from J, leaving 3 bases between. Here the CDR3 reads CASRENTEAFF. CDR3 sequence (DNA): TGCGCCAGCAGGGAGAACACTGAAGCTTTCTTT.

In regard to this clone: Other DNA sequences of this sample code for an identical CDR3. DNA for the CDR3: TGTGCCAGCAGTTTGTGGGGCAATCAGCCCCAGCATTTT. This translates into CASSLWGNQPQHF. The chain employs TRBV27 and TRBJ1-5; unclear D gene. The CDR3 length is 13 residues. V dropped 3 bases and J dropped 2 bases, with 5 bases sitting between them. Germline V gives CDR1 MNHEY, CDR2 SMNVEV (reference sequence).

This clone was detected a few times. CDR3 coding DNA: TGTGCCAGCAGTCCCGGGACTAGCGGGCAAGAGACCCAGTACTTC. Its translation: CASSPGTSGQETQYF. The rearrangement links TRBV6-4 to TRBJ2-5; 12 nucleotides line up with TRBD2. J was trimmed by 2 bases and V by 5 bases; bases with no gene match: 3. Germline CDR1 and CDR2: MRHNA and SNTAGT. The CDR3 has 15 amino acids.

The gene calls are TRBV11-2 and TRBJ2-7, with D uncertain. This CDR3 contains 14 residues. The V and J ends lost 1 base and 6 bases respectively, with 13 bases between them. Germline CDR1 SGHAT, CDR2 FQNNGV. In DNA form, the CDR3 reads TGTGCCAGCAGCTTAGCGAATAGGGAAGGCGAGCAGTACTTC. It yields the protein CASSLANREGEQYF.

The genes are TRBV29-1 and TRBJ2-1; D is unresolved. Between the trimmed V and J ends, which lost 1 base and 7 bases, there was a span of 5 bases. This CDR3 is built from 11 residues. Germline assignment: CDR1 SQVTM and CDR2 ANQGSEA. The CDR3 loop is CSVEGYNEQFF. The CDR3 DNA sequence: TGCAGCGTTGAAGGTTATAATGAGCAGTTCTTC.

This chain joins TRBV4-3 and TRBJ1-6; perhaps TRBD1 as D (5 bases). This CDR3 spans 18 amino acids. V dropped 2 bases and J dropped 0 bases, with 14 bases sitting between them. The V gene's germline CDR1 is LGHNA and CDR2 YSLEER. The CDR3 DNA reads TGCGCCAGCAGCCAAAGATCGCCAGGGAGCTCCTATAATTCACCCCTCCACTTT. Translating it yields CASSQRSPGSSYNSPLHF.